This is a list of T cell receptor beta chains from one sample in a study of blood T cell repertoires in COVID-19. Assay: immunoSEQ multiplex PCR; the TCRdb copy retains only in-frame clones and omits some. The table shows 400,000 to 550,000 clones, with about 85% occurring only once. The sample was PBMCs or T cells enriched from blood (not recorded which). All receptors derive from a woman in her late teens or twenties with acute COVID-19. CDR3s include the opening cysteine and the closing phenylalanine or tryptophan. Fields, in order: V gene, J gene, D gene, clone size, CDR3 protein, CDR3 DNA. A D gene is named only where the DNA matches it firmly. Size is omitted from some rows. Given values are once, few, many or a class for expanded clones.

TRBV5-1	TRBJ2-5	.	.	CASSLAPGAIPQETQYF	TGCGCCAGCAGCTTGGCCCCTGGTGCGATCCCCCAAGAGACCCAGTACTTC
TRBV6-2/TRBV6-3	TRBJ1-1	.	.	CASSYFTGNTEAFF	TGTGCCAGCAGTTACTTTACAGGGAACACTGAAGCTTTCTTT
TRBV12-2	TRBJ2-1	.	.	CASRLGGASGYNEQFF	TGTGCAAGTCGCTTAGGAGGGGCTAGCGGGTACAATGAGCAGTTCTTC
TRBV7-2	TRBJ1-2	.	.	CASSLVAQGGYTF	TGTGCCAGCAGCTTAGTGGCTCAGGGGGGCTACACCTTC
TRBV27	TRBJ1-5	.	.	CASSLDRVHGQPQHF	TGTGCCAGCAGTTTGGATCGGGTCCACGGTCAGCCCCAGCATTTT
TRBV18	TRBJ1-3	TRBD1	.	CASSPRTGGSGNTIYF	TGTGCCAGCTCACCGCGGACAGGGGGCTCTGGAAACACCATATATTTT
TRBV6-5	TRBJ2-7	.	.	CASSRAGDEQYF	TGTGCCAGCAGTAGGGCAGGGGACGAGCAGTACTTC
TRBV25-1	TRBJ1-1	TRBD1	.	CASSVGTGSLFTEAFF	TGTGCCAGCAGTGTAGGGACAGGGAGTCTATTCACTGAAGCTTTCTTT
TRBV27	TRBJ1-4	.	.	CASSLLGGNEKLFF	TGTGCCAGCAGTTTATTGGGGGGGAATGAAAAACTGTTTTTT
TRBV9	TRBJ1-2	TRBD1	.	CASIEGQLYSNYGYTF	TGTGCCAGCATCGAGGGACAGCTCTACTCTAACTATGGCTACACCTTC
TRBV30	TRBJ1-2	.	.	CAWSVRGGGGYTF	TGTGCCTGGAGTGTCAGGGGTGGAGGTGGCTACACCTTC
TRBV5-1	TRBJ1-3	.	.	CASSLGGNSGNTIYF	TGCGCCAGCAGCTTGGGCGGAAACTCTGGAAACACCATATATTTT
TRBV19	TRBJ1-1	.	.	CASSIDRDTEAFF	TGTGCCAGTAGTATAGATCGAGACACTGAAGCTTTCTTT
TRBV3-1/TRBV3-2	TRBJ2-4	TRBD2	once	CASSLLAGGAFKNIQYF	TGTGCCAGCAGCCTACTAGCGGGAGGAGCCTTCAAGAACATTCAGTACTTC
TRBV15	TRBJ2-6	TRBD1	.	CASNRGSGANVLTF	TGTGCCTCGAACAGGGGCTCTGGGGCCAACGTCCTGACTTTC
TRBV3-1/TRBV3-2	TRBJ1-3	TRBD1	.	CASSRTRGTGNTIYF	TGTGCCAGCAGCCGAACCAGGGGGACTGGAAACACCATATATTTT
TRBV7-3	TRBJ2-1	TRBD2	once	CASSQSVKRGVHNEQFF	TGTGCCAGCAGTCAATCCGTCAAGCGGGGGGTACACAATGAGCAGTTCTTC
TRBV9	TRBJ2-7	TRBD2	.	CASSVGAGATYEQYF	TGTGCCAGCAGCGTAGGAGCGGGGGCCACCTACGAGCAGTACTTC
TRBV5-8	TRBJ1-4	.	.	CASSRRQTLRNEKLFF	TGTGCCAGCAGCCGAAGACAGACCCTGAGAAATGAAAAACTGTTTTTT
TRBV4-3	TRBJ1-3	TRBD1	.	CASSQSPPVGTGDTIYF	TGCGCCAGCAGCCAGTCACCGCCGGTAGGGACAGGGGACACCATATATTTT
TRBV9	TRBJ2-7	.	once	CASSASGAYEQYF	TGTGCCAGCAGCGCGTCGGGTGCCTACGAGCAGTACTTC
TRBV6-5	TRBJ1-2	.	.	CASTRGNGYTF	TGTGCCAGCACAAGGGGGAACGGCTACACCTTC